This T cell receptor beta chain was captured in a study of blood T cell repertoires in COVID-19. Turning to the study itself: The analysed material was cDNA or gDNA that came from T cells, B-cell-depleted T cells, or PBMCs.

Profiling relied on immunoSEQ multiplex PCR, and the TCRdb table lists in-frame clones only, not all of them. In the table there are hundreds of thousands of clones, around nine tenths of which are singletons. The germline gives CDR1 SGHTA, CDR2 FQGNSA. V lost 4 bases to trimming and J lost 5 bases, with 17 bases between them. The CDR3 is made up of 15 amino acids. V is TRBV7-2 and J is TRBJ2-5; D possibly corresponds to TRBD2 (6 bases). The receptor's source is a woman aged 45-59 years who had recovered from COVID-19. The sequencing input was PBMCs or T cells enriched from blood (not recorded which). In DNA, the CDR3 is TGTGCCAGCAGCTCTGGGAGGAGCGGGCTGGAGACCCAGTACTTC. Its protein is CASSSGRSGLETQYF.